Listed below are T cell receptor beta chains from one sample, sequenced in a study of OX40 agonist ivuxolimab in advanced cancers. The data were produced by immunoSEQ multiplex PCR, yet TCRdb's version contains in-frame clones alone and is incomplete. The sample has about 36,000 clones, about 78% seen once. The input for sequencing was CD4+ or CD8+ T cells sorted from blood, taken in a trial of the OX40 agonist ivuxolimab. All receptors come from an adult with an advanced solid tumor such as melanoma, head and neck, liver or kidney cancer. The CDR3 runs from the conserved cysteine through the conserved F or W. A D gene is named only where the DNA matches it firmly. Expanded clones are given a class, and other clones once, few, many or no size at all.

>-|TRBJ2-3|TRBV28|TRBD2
CASSTPAGGRDTQYF
TGTGCCAGCAGCACGCCAGCGGGGGGGCGGGATACGCAGTATTTT
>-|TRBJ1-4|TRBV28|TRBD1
CASTSDRGGEKLFF
TGTGCCAGCACCTCGGACAGGGGTGGAGAAAAACTGTTTTTT
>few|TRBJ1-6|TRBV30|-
CAWKATANSPLHF
TGTGCCTGGAAGGCCACCGCTAATTCACCCCTCCACTTT
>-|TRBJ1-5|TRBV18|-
CASSENRGGNQPQHF
TGTGCCAGCTCGGAGAACCGGGGGGGCAATCAGCCCCAGCATTTT
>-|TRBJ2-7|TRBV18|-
CASSPRTAYEQYF
TGTGCCAGCTCACCTAGGACGGCCTACGAGCAGTACTTC
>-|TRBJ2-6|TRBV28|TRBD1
CASRQQGGGANVLTF
TGTGCCAGCAGGCAACAGGGGGGCGGGGCCAACGTCCTGACTTTC
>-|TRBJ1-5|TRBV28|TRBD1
CASSLRGQAGGQPQHF
TGTGCCAGCAGTTTACGTGGACAGGCTGGAGGGCAGCCCCAGCATTTT
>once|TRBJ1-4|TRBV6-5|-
CASSYSWTDEKLFF
TGTGCCAGCAGTTACTCGTGGACGGATGAAAAACTGTTTTTT
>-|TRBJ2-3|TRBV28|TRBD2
CASSFPGLAGGLGDTQYF
TGTGCCAGCAGTTTCCCGGGACTAGCGGGAGGCCTGGGAGATACGCAGTATTTT
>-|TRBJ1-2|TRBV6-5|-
CASLRPGYGYTF
TGTGCCAGCCTCAGGCCAGGGTATGGCTACACCTTC